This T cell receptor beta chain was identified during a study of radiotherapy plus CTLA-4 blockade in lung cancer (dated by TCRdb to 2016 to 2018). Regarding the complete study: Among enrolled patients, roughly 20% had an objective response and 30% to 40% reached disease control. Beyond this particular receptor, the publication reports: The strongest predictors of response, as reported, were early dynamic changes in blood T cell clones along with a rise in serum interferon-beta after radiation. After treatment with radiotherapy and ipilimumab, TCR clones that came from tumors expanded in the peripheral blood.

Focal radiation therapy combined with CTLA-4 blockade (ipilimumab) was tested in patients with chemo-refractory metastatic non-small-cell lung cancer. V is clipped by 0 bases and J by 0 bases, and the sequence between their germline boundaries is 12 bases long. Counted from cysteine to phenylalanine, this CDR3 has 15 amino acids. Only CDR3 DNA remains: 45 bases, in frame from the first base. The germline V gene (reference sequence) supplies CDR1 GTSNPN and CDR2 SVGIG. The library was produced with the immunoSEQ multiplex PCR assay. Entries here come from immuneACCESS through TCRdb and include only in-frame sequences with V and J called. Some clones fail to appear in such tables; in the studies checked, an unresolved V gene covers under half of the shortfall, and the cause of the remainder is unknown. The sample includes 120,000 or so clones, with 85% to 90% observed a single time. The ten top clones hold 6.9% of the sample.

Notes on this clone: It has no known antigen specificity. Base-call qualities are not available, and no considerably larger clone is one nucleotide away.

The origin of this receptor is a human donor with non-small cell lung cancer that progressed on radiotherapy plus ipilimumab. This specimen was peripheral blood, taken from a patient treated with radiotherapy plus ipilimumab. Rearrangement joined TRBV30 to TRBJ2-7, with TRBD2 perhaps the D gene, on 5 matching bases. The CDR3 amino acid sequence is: CAWSVGGFSSYEQYF. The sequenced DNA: TGTGCCTGGAGTGTCGGCGGGTTCAGCTCCTACGAGCAGTACTTC.